This T cell receptor (beta chain) emerged from a study of blood T cells in healthy people across ages. Then a second PCR, running roughly 7 to 11 cycles, was carried out with a sample-barcoded 5' primer and a J-beta primer mix. MiXCR, run by TCRdb on the 5' RACE reads, gives a single entry per CDR3 protein. The top ten clones hold about 3% of a sample with approximately 780,000 distinct CDR3 sequences, around 24% of them seen once. This clonotype was observed a handful of times. The data were also submitted as part of a second study, on T cells of mothers and their children.

The receptor was isolated from a boy aged 5-17 years in good health. The sample taken for sequencing was blood.

In nucleotides, the CDR3 is TGCAGCCATTACAAGGAAGAAGAGACCCAGTACTTC. Translating gives CSHYKEEETQYF. The chain couples TRBV20-1 to TRBJ2-5; D is ambiguous. The CDR3 has 12 amino acids. Germline loops: CDR1 DFQATT, CDR2 SNEGSKA (reference sequence).